Below, 24 T cell receptor beta chains from the same sample are listed, as sequenced in a study of shared clonotypes between healthy human individuals. Clones were sequenced by immunoSEQ multiplex PCR, and TCRdb holds only the in-frame ones, with some missing. The table has around 200,000 clones, 90% to 95% seen once; the top ten hold more than 0.065%. Sequenced: naive CD4+ T cells sorted from blood. The subset: CD45RA+ positively selected. These receptors originate from a woman under 40 in good health.

The genes are TRBV28 and TRBJ2-5; D might be TRBD2 (5 bases). Germline V gene lookup returns CDR1 MDHEN and CDR2 SYDVKM. V was pared by 8 bases and J by 2 bases, with 9 bases between. The CDR3 is made up of 12 amino acids. CDR3 DNA: TGTGCCAGCCGCGGGCAACAAGAGACCCAGTACTTC. Amino acids: CASRGQQETQYF.

V usage is TRBV5-1 and J usage is TRBJ1-1; D not resolved. Trimming removed 2 bases at V and 1 base at J, with 12 bases between. Per the germline V gene, CDR1 is SGHRS and CDR2 is YFSETQ. The CDR3 is 15 residues long. The CDR3 loop is CASSFKTGGNTEAFF. The CDR3, as DNA: TGCGCCAGCAGCTTCAAGACGGGTGGGAACACTGAAGCTTTCTTT.

A note on this clone: The same CDR3 can be traced to other DNA sequences in this sample. The chain couples TRBV28 to TRBJ1-5; possible D gene TRBD1, 6 bases. The CDR3 loop spans 14 amino acids. Trimming took off 4 bases at V and 3 bases at J, with 10 bases between the two ends. Looked up from germline, CDR1 is MDHEN and CDR2 is SYDVKM. The CDR3 reads CASSSGQNNQPQHF. The DNA of the CDR3 is TGTGCCAGCAGTTCTGGACAGAACAATCAGCCCCAGCATTTT.

The gene calls are TRBV10-1 and TRBJ2-7, with D possibly being TRBD2 (6 bases). The germline CDR1 and CDR2 sequences are WNHNN and SYGVQD (reference sequence). The V end was cut by 5 bases, the J end by 0 bases, with 8 bases between. The length of the CDR3 is 13 residues. DNA for the CDR3: TGCGCCAGCAGTAGGGACTCCTCCTACGAGCAGTACTTC. Protein product: CASSRDSSYEQYF.

Here the CDR3 reads CAIRALGGAGEQYF. CDR3 sequence (DNA): TGTGCCATCAGAGCGCTAGGGGGCGCGGGGGAGCAGTACTTC. The chain has TRBV10-3 and TRBJ2-7, with a tentative D call TRBD1 (7 bases). V was clipped by 6 bases and J by 7 bases, with 19 bases between them. The CDR3 runs to 14 residues. The germline CDR1 and CDR2 sequences are ENHRY and SYGVKD.

The chain couples TRBV6-1 to TRBJ2-7; D unresolved. The CDR3 spans 12 residues. Trimming stripped 3 bases from V and 5 bases from J, with 8 bases between. Germline values: CDR1 MNHNS, CDR2 SASEGT. The CDR3 region has the DNA TGTGCCAGCAGTGACGCTCCGGACGAGCAGTACTTC. This gives the protein CASSDAPDEQYF.

The rearrangement links TRBV19 to TRBJ2-5, with 7 bases aligning to TRBD2. The J call may be incorrect, as the DNA end agrees better with TRBJ2-7. Germline-derived CDR1 and CDR2 are LNHDA and SQIVND (reference sequence). The CDR3 is 14 residues long. CDR3 nucleotides: TGTGCCAGTAGTCGAGCGGGATACGTGTACGAGCAGTACTTC. This translates into CASSRAGYVYEQYF.

This clone was observed a single time. The chain couples TRBV30 to TRBJ2-7; TRBD2 agrees at 10 bases. The V and J ends lost 2 bases and 5 bases, in that order; junction bases with no gene match: 3. Germline CDR1 is GTSNPN and CDR2 is SVGIG (reference sequence). The CDR3 has 13 residues. The CDR3 DNA follows: TGTGCCTGGAGTTCCCTAGCGGGAGACGAGCAGTACTTC. It specifies CAWSSLAGDEQYF. Looking up the rest from reference TRBV30 and TRBJ2-7 gives the full variable domain: SQTIHQWPATLVQPVGSPLSLECTVEGTSNPNLYWYRQAAGRGLQLLFYSVGIGQISSEVPQNLSASRPQDRQFILSSKKLLLSDSGFYLCAWSSLAGDEQYFGPGTRLTVT.

The table lists this clone with a count of one. The chain links TRBV2 to TRBJ2-3; D may be TRBD1 or TRBD2 (5 bases each). The CDR3 has 14 residues. The germline V and J ends were trimmed by 9 bases and 0 bases, with 13 bases remaining between them. Germline CDR1 is SNHLY and CDR2 is FYNNEI. CDR3 protein: CASTGQRSTDTQYF. CDR3 nucleotide sequence: TGTGCCAGTACAGGCCAGCGGAGCACAGATACGCAGTATTTT.

This rearrangement joins TRBV9 to TRBJ2-2; D gene unclear. Germline CDR1 SGDLS, CDR2 YYNGEE. The CDR3 runs 15 residues. V lost 4 bases, J lost 4 bases, and 14 bases lay in between. CDR3: CASSLIDHGTGELFF. The DNA of the CDR3 is TGTGCCAGCAGCCTAATAGACCATGGCACCGGGGAGCTGTTTTTT.

The genes are TRBV19 and TRBJ1-1; 7 bases align to TRBD1. This CDR3 has 15 residues. CDR1 LNHDA and CDR2 SQIVND come from the germline V gene (reference sequence). V lost 2 bases, J lost 3 bases, and 6 bases stayed unmatched. The CDR3 reads CASSITNRGYTEAFF. In DNA, the CDR3 is TGTGCCAGTAGTATAACAAACAGGGGCTACACTGAAGCTTTCTTT. The full variable domain, in which reference TRBV19 and TRBJ1-1 provide the parts outside the CDR3, is DGGITQSPKYLFRKEGQNVTLSCEQNLNHDAMYWYRQDPGQGLRLIYYSQIVNDFQKGDIAEGYSVSREKKESFPLTVTSAQKNPTAFYLCASSITNRGYTEAFFGQGTRLTVV.

The J gene is TRBJ2-7, the V gene TRBV11-2, with D tentatively TRBD2 (5 bases). This CDR3 region has 13 residues. V gave up 3 bases and J gave up 6 bases, with 12 bases separating them. Germline assignment: CDR1 SGHAT and CDR2 FQNNGV. CDR3 in amino acids: CASSLDSTPEQYF. DNA for the CDR3: TGTGCCAGCAGCTTGGACTCCACCCCCGAGCAGTACTTC.

This sequence joins TRBV19 and TRBJ1-1; no definite D call. Trimming pared 1 base from V and 1 base from J, leaving 7 bases between. The CDR3 totals 14 residues. CDR1 is LNHDA and CDR2 is SQIVND in the germline V gene (reference sequence). In DNA form, the CDR3 reads TGTGCCAGTAGTATAGTAGCAGAGAACACTGAAGCTTTCTTT. Protein sequence: CASSIVAENTEAFF.

The chain carries TRBV27 and TRBJ1-2; D not resolved. Trimming took off 2 bases at V and 4 bases at J, with 14 bases between the two ends. The germline CDR1 and CDR2 sequences are MNHEY and SMNVEV (reference sequence). This CDR3 is 15 amino acids long. The CDR3 here is CASSLGSTTPYGYTF. The DNA of the CDR3 is TGTGCCAGCAGTTTAGGGTCTACCACCCCCTATGGCTACACCTTC.

This rearrangement joins TRBV5-1 to TRBJ2-3, with 10 bases fitting TRBD2. This CDR3 has 16 residues. The ends lost 0 bases at V and 4 bases at J; junction bases unmatched: 5. CDR1 SGHRS and CDR2 YFSETQ come from the germline V gene. The CDR3 bases are TGCGCCAGCAGCTTGGACCTAGCGGGAGTGTCAGATACGCAGTATTTT. Translating it yields CASSLDLAGVSDTQYF.

The J gene is TRBJ2-7, the V gene TRBV28, with 9 bases identical to TRBD2. Losses at the gene ends were 1 base for V and 0 bases for J; bases not matched to a gene: 16. CDR1 is MDHEN, CDR2 SYDVKM, per germline. The CDR3 loop spans 20 amino acids. This CDR3 reads CASSLFPGVAGVSNSYEQYF. The CDR3 DNA reads TGTGCCAGCAGTTTATTTCCTGGAGTAGCGGGAGTGAGTAACTCCTACGAGCAGTACTTC.

The J gene is TRBJ2-3, the V gene TRBV5-4; TRBD1 agrees at 8 bases. Trimming took 4 bases from V and 1 from J; bases not matched to a gene: 5. Germline lookup yields CDR1 SGHNT and CDR2 YYREEE (reference sequence). This CDR3 comprises 15 residues. The DNA for the CDR3 is TGTGCCAGCAGCCCGGGACAGGAGGGCACAGATACGCAGTATTTT. It translates to CASSPGQEGTDTQYF.

This chain uses TRBV2 with TRBJ1-1; perhaps TRBD1 as D (5 bases). The germline V gene encodes CDR1 SNHLY and CDR2 FYNNEI. Trimming pared 4 bases from V and 2 bases from J, leaving 20 bases between. CDR3 length equals 17 residues. The CDR3 coding sequence is TGTGCCAGCAGTGCGGGGACCGGGAGGGTGAAAAACACTGAAGCTTTCTTT. The encoded protein is CASSAGTGRVKNTEAFF.

This chain uses TRBV6-1 with TRBJ1-3; no firm D call. There are 15 residues in the CDR3. In germline, CDR1 is MNHNS, CDR2 SASEGT. V was trimmed by 5 bases and J by 3 bases, leaving 14 bases between them. CDR3 amino acids: CASSIFLYGGNTIYF. The CDR3 nucleotides are TGTGCCAGCAGTATATTTCTATACGGTGGAAACACCATATATTTT.

In this sample, this clone turned up a few times. The J gene is TRBJ2-7, the V gene TRBV7-9; D uncertain. CDR1 and CDR2 from the germline V gene are SEHNR and FQNEAQ (reference sequence). V lost 6 bases, J lost 2 bases, and 5 bases lay in between. This CDR3 region has 11 residues. For the CDR3, the DNA is TGTGCCAGCAGTTCCACCTACGAGCAGTACTTC. This sequence encodes CASSSTYEQYF.

This sequence joins TRBV7-9 and TRBJ2-6; no clear D. Trimming pared 8 bases from V and 0 bases from J, leaving 14 bases between. The CDR3 totals 16 residues. Per germline, CDR1 SEHNR and CDR2 FQNEAQ (reference sequence). CDR3 coding DNA: TGTGCCAGCCTGGCCGCCCAAGGCTCTGGGGCCAACGTCCTGACTTTC. It yields the protein CASLAAQGSGANVLTF.

V usage is TRBV11-3 and J usage is TRBJ2-6; 7 bases line up with TRBD1. CDR1 SGHNT and CDR2 YENEEA come from the germline V gene. This CDR3 region has 17 residues. V lost 7 bases to trimming and J lost 0 bases; unmatched junction nucleotides: 9. The CDR3 bases are TGTGCCAGCACCTTGCAGACAGGGATCTCTGGGGCCAACGTCCTGACTTTC. Its translation: CASTLQTGISGANVLTF.

The chain combines TRBV7-2 with TRBJ2-5, with 13 bases lining up with TRBD2. J gave up 11 bases and V 4 bases, and 13 bases lay outside the gene matches. Germline values: CDR1 SGHTA, CDR2 FQGNSA. CDR3 size: 16 residues. DNA of the CDR3: TGTGCCAGCAGCTCGCAACCGGGACTAGCGGGAATAGAGCAGTACTTC. It is translated as CASSSQPGLAGIEQYF.

The V call is TRBV18, the J call TRBJ2-7; D may be TRBD1 or TRBD2 (6 bases each). The V gene's germline CDR1 is KGHSH and CDR2 LQKENI. The CDR3 is 16 amino acids. V lost 6 bases and J lost 5, with 23 bases in between. CDR3 sequence (DNA): TGTGCCAGCTCTAACCCCTACAAGGGGGGCTACAACGAGCAGTACTTC. Translation gives CASSNPYKGGYNEQYF.